The clone carrying this T cell receptor beta chain has more than one count but fewer than ten. A sample-barcoded 5' primer and a J-beta primer mix were used in a second PCR of roughly 7 to 11 cycles. TCRdb used MiXCR to reprocess the 5' RACE reads, holding one entry per CDR3 protein. There are about a million distinct CDR3 sequences in the sample; roughly 51% occur only once, and over 20% lies in the top ten. The record originates from a study of blood T cells in healthy people across ages. In germline, CDR1 is LGHNA, CDR2 YSLEER. CDR3 length: 15 amino acids. The J segment lost 2 bases and the V segment lost 1 base, leaving 5 bases of the junction unmatched.

The sequenced material came from blood. This clonotype originated in a woman aged 60-75 years in good health. The V and J genes are TRBV4-3 and TRBJ2-7, with 7 nucleotides matching TRBD1. CDR3: CASSQGLGTAYEQYF. The CDR3 region has the DNA TGCGCCAGCAGCCAAGGCCTAGGGACAGCCTACGAGCAGTACTTC.